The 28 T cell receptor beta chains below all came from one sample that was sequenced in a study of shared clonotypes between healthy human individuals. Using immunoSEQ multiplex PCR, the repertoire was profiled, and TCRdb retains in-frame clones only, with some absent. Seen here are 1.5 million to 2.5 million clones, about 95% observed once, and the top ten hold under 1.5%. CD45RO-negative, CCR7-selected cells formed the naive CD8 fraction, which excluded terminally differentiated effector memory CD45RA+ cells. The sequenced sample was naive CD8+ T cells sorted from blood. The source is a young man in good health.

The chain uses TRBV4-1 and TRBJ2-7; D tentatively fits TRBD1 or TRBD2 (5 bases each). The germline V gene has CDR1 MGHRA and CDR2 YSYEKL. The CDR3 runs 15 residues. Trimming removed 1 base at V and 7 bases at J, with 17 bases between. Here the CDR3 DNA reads TGCGCCAGCAGCCAAGCCGGGACCACGAGCTGGGAGCAGTACTTC. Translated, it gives CASSQAGTTSWEQYF.

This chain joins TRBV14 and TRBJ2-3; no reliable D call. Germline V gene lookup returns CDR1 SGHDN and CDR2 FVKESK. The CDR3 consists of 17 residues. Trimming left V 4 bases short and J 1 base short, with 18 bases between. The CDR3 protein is CASSPRKGRRGTDTQYF. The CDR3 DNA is TGTGCCAGCAGCCCTCGAAAAGGTAGGCGCGGCACAGATACGCAGTATTTT.

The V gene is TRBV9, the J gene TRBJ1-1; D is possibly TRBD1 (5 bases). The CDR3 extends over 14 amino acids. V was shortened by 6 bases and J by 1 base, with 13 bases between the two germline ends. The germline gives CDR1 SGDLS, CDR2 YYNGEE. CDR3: CASTGTGGNTEAFF. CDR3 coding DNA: TGTGCCAGCACCGGGACGGGGGGGAACACTGAAGCTTTCTTT.

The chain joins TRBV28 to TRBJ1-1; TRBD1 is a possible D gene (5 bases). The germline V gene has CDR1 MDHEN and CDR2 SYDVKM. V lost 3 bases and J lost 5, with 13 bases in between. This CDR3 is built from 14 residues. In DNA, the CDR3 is TGTGCCAGCAGTTTCCGGGCCGAGGGGACTGAAGCTTTCTTT. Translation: CASSFRAEGTEAFF.

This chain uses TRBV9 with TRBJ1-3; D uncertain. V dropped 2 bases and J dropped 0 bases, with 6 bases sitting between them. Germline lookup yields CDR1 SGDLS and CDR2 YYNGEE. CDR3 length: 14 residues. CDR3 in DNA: TGTGCCAGCAGCGTTAAGAGCTCTGGAAACACCATATATTTT. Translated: CASSVKSSGNTIYF.

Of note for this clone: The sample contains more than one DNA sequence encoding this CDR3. The CDR3 here is CASSFSPGTEAFF. The CDR3 DNA reads as TGTGCCAGCAGCTTTAGTCCCGGGACGGAAGCTTTCTTT. The J gene is TRBJ1-1, the V gene TRBV7-9, with D possibly being TRBD1 (5 bases). This CDR3 has 13 amino acids. Trimming removed 3 bases at V and 8 bases at J, with 13 bases between. Germline CDR1 SEHNR, CDR2 FQNEAQ (reference sequence).

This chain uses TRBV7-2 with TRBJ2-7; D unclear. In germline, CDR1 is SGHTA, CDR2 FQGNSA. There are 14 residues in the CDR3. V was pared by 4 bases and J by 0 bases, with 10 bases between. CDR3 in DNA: TGTGCCAGCAGCTCCGACCACAGCTCCTACGAGCAGTACTTC. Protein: CASSSDHSSYEQYF.

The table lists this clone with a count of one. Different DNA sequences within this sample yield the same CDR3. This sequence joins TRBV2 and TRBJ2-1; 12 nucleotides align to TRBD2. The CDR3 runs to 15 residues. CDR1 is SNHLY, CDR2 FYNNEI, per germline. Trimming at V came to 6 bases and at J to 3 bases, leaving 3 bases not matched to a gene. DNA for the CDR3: TGTGCCAGCAGGGAACTAGCGGGGGGCTACAATGAGCAGTTCTTC. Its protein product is CASRELAGGYNEQFF.

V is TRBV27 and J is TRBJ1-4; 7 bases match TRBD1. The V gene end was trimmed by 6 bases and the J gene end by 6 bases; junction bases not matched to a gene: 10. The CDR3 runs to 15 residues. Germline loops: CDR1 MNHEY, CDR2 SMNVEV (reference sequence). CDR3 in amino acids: CASSLSGGGYEKLFF. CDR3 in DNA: TGTGCCAGCAGCTTGTCAGGGGGAGGGTATGAAAAACTGTTTTTT.

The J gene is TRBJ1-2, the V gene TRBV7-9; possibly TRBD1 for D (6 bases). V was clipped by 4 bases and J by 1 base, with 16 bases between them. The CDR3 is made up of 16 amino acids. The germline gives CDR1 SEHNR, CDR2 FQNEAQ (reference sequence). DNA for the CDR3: TGTGCCAGCAGCTCTAGTGGGGGCGCAGATAACTATGGCTACACCTTC. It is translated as CASSSSGGADNYGYTF.

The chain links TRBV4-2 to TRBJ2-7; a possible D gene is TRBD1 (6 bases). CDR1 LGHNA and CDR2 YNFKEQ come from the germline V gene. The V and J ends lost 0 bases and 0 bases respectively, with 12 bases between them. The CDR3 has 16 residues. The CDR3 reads CASSQDTGSGSYEQYF. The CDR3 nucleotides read TGTGCCAGCAGCCAAGACACAGGGTCAGGCTCCTACGAGCAGTACTTC.

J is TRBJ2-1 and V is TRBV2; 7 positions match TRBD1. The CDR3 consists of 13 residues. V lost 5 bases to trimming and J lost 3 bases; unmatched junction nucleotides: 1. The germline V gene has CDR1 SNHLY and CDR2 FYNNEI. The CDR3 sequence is CASSWDSYNEQFF. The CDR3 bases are TGTGCCAGCAGTTGGGACAGCTACAATGAGCAGTTCTTC.

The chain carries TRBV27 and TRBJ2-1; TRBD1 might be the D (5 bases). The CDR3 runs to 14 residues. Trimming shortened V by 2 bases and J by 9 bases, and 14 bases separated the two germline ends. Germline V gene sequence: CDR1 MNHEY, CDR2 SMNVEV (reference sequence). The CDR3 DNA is TGTGCCAGCAGTTTACCTCCTCATCAGGGTGAGCAGTTCTTC. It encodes CASSLPPHQGEQFF.

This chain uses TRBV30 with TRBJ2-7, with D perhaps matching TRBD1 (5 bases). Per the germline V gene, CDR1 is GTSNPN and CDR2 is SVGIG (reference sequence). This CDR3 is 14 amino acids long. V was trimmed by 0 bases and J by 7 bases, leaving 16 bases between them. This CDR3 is CAWSVLRTQDEQYF. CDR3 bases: TGTGCCTGGAGTGTACTCCGAACACAGGATGAGCAGTACTTC.

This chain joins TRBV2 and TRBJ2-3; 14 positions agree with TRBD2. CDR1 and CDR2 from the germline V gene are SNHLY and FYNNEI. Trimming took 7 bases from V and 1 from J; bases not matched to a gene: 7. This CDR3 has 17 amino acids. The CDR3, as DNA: TGTGCCAGCATCCCCGGGACTAGCGGGAGAGGCACAGATACGCAGTATTTT. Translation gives CASIPGTSGRGTDTQYF.

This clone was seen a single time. CDR3 DNA sequence: TGTGCCAGCAGTTACAGTCCAGGCACCTACACTGAAGCTTTCTTT. It yields the protein CASSYSPGTYTEAFF. This sequence joins TRBV6-5 and TRBJ1-1; D is unclear. CDR3 length: 15 residues. The V gene's germline CDR1 is MNHEY and CDR2 SVGAGI. With 2 bases removed from V and 3 bases from J, the gap between germline ends came to 13 bases.

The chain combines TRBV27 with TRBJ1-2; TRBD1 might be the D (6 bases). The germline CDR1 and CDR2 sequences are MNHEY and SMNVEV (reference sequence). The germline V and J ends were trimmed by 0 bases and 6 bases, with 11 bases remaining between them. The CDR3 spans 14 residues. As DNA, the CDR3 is TGTGCCAGCAGTTTATCGTGGGGGGGCGATGGCTACACCTTC. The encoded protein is CASSLSWGGDGYTF.

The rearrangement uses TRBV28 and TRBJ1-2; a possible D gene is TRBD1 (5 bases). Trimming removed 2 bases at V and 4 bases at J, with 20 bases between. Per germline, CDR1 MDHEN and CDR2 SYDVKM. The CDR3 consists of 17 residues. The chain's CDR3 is CASSLGRGLGRGYGYTF. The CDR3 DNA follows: TGTGCCAGCAGTTTAGGGCGGGGACTAGGGCGTGGCTATGGCTACACCTTC.

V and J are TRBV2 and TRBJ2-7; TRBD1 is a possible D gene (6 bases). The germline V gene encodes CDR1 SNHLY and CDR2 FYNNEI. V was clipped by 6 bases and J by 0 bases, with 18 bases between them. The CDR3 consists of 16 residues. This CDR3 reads CASRLRRDTTSYEQYF. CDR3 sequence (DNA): TGTGCCAGCAGGCTTCGCCGGGACACCACCTCCTACGAGCAGTACTTC.

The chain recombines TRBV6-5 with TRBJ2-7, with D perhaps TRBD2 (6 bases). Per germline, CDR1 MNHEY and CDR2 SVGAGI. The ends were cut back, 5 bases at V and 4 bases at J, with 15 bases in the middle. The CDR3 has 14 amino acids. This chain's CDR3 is CASSGGPKTYEQYF. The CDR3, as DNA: TGTGCCAGCAGTGGAGGGCCGAAGACTTACGAGCAGTACTTC.

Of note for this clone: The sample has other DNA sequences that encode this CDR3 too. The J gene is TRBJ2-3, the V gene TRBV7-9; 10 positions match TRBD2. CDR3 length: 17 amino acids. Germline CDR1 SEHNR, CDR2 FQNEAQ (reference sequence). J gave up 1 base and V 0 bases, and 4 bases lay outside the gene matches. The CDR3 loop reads CASSLAPGLAGTDTQYF. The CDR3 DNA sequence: TGTGCCAGCAGCTTAGCACCCGGACTAGCGGGCACAGATACGCAGTATTTT.

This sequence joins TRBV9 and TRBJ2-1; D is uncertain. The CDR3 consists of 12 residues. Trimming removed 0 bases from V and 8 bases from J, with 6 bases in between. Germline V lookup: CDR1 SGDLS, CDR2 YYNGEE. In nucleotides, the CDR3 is TGTGCCAGCAGCGTAGATAGGGATGAGCAGTTCTTC. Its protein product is CASSVDRDEQFF.

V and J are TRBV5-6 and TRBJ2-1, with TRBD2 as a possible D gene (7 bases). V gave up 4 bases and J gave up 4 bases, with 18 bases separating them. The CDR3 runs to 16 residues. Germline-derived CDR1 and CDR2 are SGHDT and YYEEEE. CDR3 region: CASSGDEGGGYNEQFF. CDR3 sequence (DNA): TGTGCCAGCAGCGGGGACGAAGGGGGGGGGTACAATGAGCAGTTCTTC.

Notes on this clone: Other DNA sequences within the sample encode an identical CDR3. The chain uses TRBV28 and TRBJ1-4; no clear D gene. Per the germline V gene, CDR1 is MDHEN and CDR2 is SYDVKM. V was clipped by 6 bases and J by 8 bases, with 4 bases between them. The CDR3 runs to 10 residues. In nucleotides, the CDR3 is TGTGCCAGCAGGGGAGAAAAACTGTTTTTT. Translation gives CASRGEKLFF.

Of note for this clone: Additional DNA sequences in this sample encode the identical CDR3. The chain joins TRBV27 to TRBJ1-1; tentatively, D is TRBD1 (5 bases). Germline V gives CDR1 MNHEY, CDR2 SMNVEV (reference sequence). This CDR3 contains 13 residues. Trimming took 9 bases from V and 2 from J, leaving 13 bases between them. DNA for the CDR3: TGTGCCAGTCGTGTGGGGGGAAACACTGAAGCTTTCTTT. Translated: CASRVGGNTEAFF.

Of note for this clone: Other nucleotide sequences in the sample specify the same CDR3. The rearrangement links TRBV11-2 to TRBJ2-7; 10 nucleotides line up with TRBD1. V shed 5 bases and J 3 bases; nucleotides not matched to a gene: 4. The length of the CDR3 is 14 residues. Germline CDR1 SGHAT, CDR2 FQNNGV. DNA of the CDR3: TGTGCCAGCAGCATCGGGACAGGGGACTACGAGCAGTACTTC. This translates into CASSIGTGDYEQYF.

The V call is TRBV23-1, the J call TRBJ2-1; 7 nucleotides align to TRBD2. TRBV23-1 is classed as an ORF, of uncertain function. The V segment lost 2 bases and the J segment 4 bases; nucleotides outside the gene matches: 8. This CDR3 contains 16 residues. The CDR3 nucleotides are TGCGCCAGCAGTCAACCGACTAGCTGGGGTTACAATGAGCAGTTCTTC. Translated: CASSQPTSWGYNEQFF.

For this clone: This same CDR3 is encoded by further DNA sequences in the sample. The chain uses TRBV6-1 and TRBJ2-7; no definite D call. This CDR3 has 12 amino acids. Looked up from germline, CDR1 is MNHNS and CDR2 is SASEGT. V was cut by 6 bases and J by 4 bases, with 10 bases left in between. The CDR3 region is CASSETGYEQYF. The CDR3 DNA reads TGTGCCAGCAGCGAAACTGGATACGAGCAGTACTTC.